A single sample is the source of the 18 T cell receptor beta chains below, sequenced in a study of blood T cells in healthy people across ages. A sample-barcoded 5' primer and a J-beta primer mix were used in a second PCR of about 7 to 11 cycles. Using its own MiXCR run on the 5' RACE reads, TCRdb lists one record per CDR3 protein. This sample carries roughly 1.7 million distinct CDR3 sequences, about 35% of them seen once, and the ten largest clones take approximately 11%. Specimen: blood. These receptors all come from a woman aged 25-40 years in good health.

In the case of this clonotype: An end of the junction does not agree with germline; a read error may underlie this. The chain couples TRBV4-1 to TRBJ2-7; TRBD1 aligns across 10 bases. CDR3 length: 13 residues. The V gene's germline CDR1 is MGHRA and CDR2 YSYEKL. The CDR3 protein is CANSSRTGGEQYF. The DNA for the CDR3 is TGCGCCAACAGCTCCCGGACAGGGGGGGAGCAGTACTTC.

This clonotype was seen a few times. The chain couples TRBV6-5 to TRBJ2-7, with D possibly matching TRBD2 (5 bases). Trimming shortened V by 8 bases and J by 10 bases, and 21 bases separated the two germline ends. Germline loops: CDR1 MNHEY, CDR2 SVGAGI. CDR3 length: 13 residues. For the CDR3, the DNA is TGTGCCAGCGGAGGCGAGAGGGCCGAGTCACAGTACTTC. Residues: CASGGERAESQYF.

This clonotype has only a few counts. V usage is TRBV7-9 and J usage is TRBJ2-2, with 8 bases identical to TRBD1. Germline-derived CDR1 and CDR2 are SEHNR and FQNEAQ (reference sequence). The V gene end was trimmed by 5 bases and the J gene end by 7 bases; junction bases not matched to a gene: 6. The CDR3 extends over 14 amino acids. The CDR3, as DNA: TGTGCCAGCAGCCCTGGACAGGGAGACGGGGAGCTGTTTTTT. Encoded protein: CASSPGQGDGELFF.

A few counts support this clonotype. The chain uses TRBV20-1 and TRBJ1-2; maybe TRBD1 (5 bases). V lost 5 bases and J lost 3, with 10 bases in between. Germline V gives CDR1 DFQATT, CDR2 SNEGSKA (reference sequence). The CDR3 loop spans 12 amino acids. The CDR3 reads CSALGGDYGYTF. The DNA of the CDR3 is TGCAGTGCTCTGGGAGGGGACTATGGCTACACCTTC.

Worth noting for this clonotype: A much larger clone lies a single base off, so this may be a read error. The chain carries TRBV29-1 and TRBJ2-7; D possibly corresponds to TRBD2 (6 bases). Looked up from germline, CDR1 is SQVTM and CDR2 is ANQGSEA. The CDR3 has 14 amino acids. The V and J ends lost 5 bases and 0 bases respectively, with 14 bases between them. Written as DNA, the CDR3 is TGCAGCGTTATCGGGGGAAGCGTCTCCTACGAGCAGTACTTC. Its protein product is CSVIGGSVSYEQYF.

This clonotype turned up a few times. DNA for the CDR3: TGTGCCAGCAGTGAAGCCCAGGGGTGGACTGAAGCTTTCTTT. Residues: CASSEAQGWTEAFF. The chain joins TRBV6-1 to TRBJ1-1; possibly TRBD1 for D (6 bases). Germline lookup yields CDR1 MNHNS and CDR2 SASEGT. Trimming stripped 0 bases from V and 5 bases from J, with 10 bases between. The CDR3 covers 14 residues.

This clonotype was detected many times. The gene calls are TRBV20-1 and TRBJ1-1; no reliable D call. From germline, CDR1 is DFQATT and CDR2 SNEGSKA (reference sequence). Trimming pared 0 bases from V and 10 bases from J, leaving 18 bases between. CDR3 length: 14 amino acids. DNA for the CDR3: TGCAGTGCTAGAGATGGGCAGAAAAAAAACTTAGCTTTCTTT. This translates into CSARDGQKKNLAFF.

The chain carries TRBV6-1 and TRBJ2-5; D possibly corresponds to TRBD2 (6 bases). V was cut by 0 bases and J by 4 bases, with 12 bases left in between. CDR3 length: 15 residues. Germline V gene sequence: CDR1 MNHNS, CDR2 SASEGT. The CDR3 nucleotides are TGTGCCAGCAGTGAAGCGGAGGGGCGGGGAGAGACCCAGTACTTC. It yields the protein CASSEAEGRGETQYF.

The chain carries TRBV21-1 and TRBJ1-1. TRBV21-1 corresponds to a pseudogene. The CDR3 has 16 residues. The CDR3 DNA follows: TGTGCCAGCCAAAGGGGGTTCGCGGGGATGTACACTGAAGCTTTCTTT. Translation gives CASQRGFAGMYTEAFF.

With regard to this clonotype: A single base separates this from a much larger clone, so it may be a read error. The J gene is TRBJ2-3, the V gene TRBV29-1; D gene unclear. Germline values: CDR1 SQVTM, CDR2 ANQGSEA. This CDR3 contains 12 residues. CDR3 nucleotide sequence: TGCAGCGTTGAAGTCGTCACAGATACGCGGTATTTT. Protein product: CSVEVVTDTRYF.

The chain employs TRBV10-3 and TRBJ1-5; 10 nucleotides agree with TRBD1. The V gene's germline CDR1 is ENHRY and CDR2 SYGVKD. After removal of 0 bases from V and 6 bases from J, the junction contained 5 bases not matched to a gene. CDR3 size: 16 residues. As DNA, the CDR3 is TGTGCCATCAGTGAGTCGGGACAGGGGCGCGCTCAGCCCCAGCATTTT. Its translation: CAISESGQGRAQPQHF.

This clonotype was seen a few times. The CDR3 sequence: CASSLDVGNSQPQHF. The CDR3 DNA reads as TGTGCCAGCAGCTTGGACGTGGGAAATTCTCAGCCCCAGCATTTT. V gene TRBV5-5 combines with J gene TRBJ1-5; D not resolved. The CDR3 consists of 15 residues. V lost 0 bases and J lost 6, with 13 bases in between. Germline CDR1 is SGHKS and CDR2 is YYEKEE (reference sequence).

Ten or more counts support this clonotype. The CDR3 DNA sequence: TGTGCCAGCAGCTTAGATGGCGATAATGAGCAGTTCTTC. It specifies CASSLDGDNEQFF. The genes are TRBV11-1 and TRBJ2-1; D is unclear. CDR3 length: 13 amino acids. The V gene's germline CDR1 is SGHAT and CDR2 FQDESV (reference sequence). Trimming removed 1 base from V and 7 bases from J, with 8 bases in between.

This chain connects TRBV20-1 to TRBJ1-1; D is ambiguous. CDR1 DFQATT and CDR2 SNEGSKA come from the germline V gene (reference sequence). The CDR3 sequence is 14 residues long. V was trimmed by 3 bases and J by 5 bases, leaving 16 bases between them. The CDR3 is CSASVIGENTEAFF. The DNA of the CDR3 is TGCAGTGCTAGTGTAATCGGGGAAAATACTGAAGCTTTCTTT.

There are many counts of this clonotype. This rearrangement joins TRBV29-1 to TRBJ2-7; a weak D match, TRBD1 (5 bases). The CDR3 runs to 13 residues. CDR1 is SQVTM and CDR2 is ANQGSEA in the germline V gene. V was clipped by 4 bases and J by 3 bases, with 13 bases between them. The CDR3 region is CSVGLGQSYEQYF. The CDR3 bases are TGCAGCGTTGGATTAGGACAAAGCTACGAGCAGTACTTC.

This clonotype appeared a single time. V is TRBV18 and J is TRBJ1-4; weak D call: TRBD1 (5 bases). The germline V and J ends were trimmed by 5 bases and 8 bases, with 21 bases remaining between them. CDR3 length: 16 residues. Germline loops: CDR1 KGHSH, CDR2 LQKENI. The CDR3 DNA is TGTGCCAGCTCAACGAACCGGGACGCCGTATGGGAAAAACTGTTTTTT. The encoded protein is CASSTNRDAVWEKLFF.

A note on this clonotype: A junction end diverges from the germline sequence, so it may reflect a read error. The chain combines TRBV29-1 with TRBJ2-1, with D possibly TRBD2 on 6 matching bases. This CDR3 is built from 15 residues. Per the germline V gene, CDR1 is SQVTM and CDR2 is ANQGSEA. The CDR3 nucleotides are TGCAGCGTTCTCGGGGTCGGGAGTTCATACAATAAGCAGTTCTTC. Amino acid sequence: CSVLGVGSSYNKQFF.

This sequence joins TRBV6-1 and TRBJ1-5; 7 positions agree with TRBD1. Germline trimming cut 4 bases from V and 4 bases from J; bases unmatched to any gene: 10. Germline V gene lookup returns CDR1 MNHNS and CDR2 SASEGT. The CDR3 length is 16 residues. The CDR3 is CASSGRTGRENQPQHF. In DNA form, the CDR3 reads TGTGCCAGCAGTGGCCGGACAGGAAGGGAGAATCAGCCCCAGCATTTT.